What follows are 19 T cell receptor beta chains derived from one specimen sequenced in a study of CD8 T cells in ankylosing spondylitis. TCRdb recomputed calls from the 5' RACE reads with MiXCR, one row per CDR3 protein. This table has approximately 250,000 distinct CDR3 sequences, under 30% appearing once. What was sequenced was blood, either unsorted or a sorted T cell fraction (not recorded which). The source of these receptors is a male donor with ankylosing spondylitis or in good health (not recorded which).

This sequence joins TRBV6-5 and TRBJ2-1, with 12 bases lining up with TRBD2. Germline lookup yields CDR1 MNHEY and CDR2 SVGAGI. V lost 0 bases, J lost 15 bases, and 9 bases stayed unmatched. The CDR3 is made up of 15 amino acids. This CDR3 reads CASSYSTTSGGPGFF. The CDR3 region has the DNA TGTGCCAGCAGTTACTCGACGACTAGCGGGGGCCCTGGGTTCTTC.

This clonotype came up many times. The genes are TRBV27 and TRBJ2-3; 9 nucleotides match TRBD1. The germline gives CDR1 MNHEY, CDR2 SMNVEV (reference sequence). The J segment lost 2 bases and the V segment lost 1 base, leaving 1 base of the junction unmatched. CDR3 size: 15 residues. Written as DNA, the CDR3 is TGTGCCAGCAGTTTATACAGGGGGCCCACAGATACGCAGTATTTT. Translated: CASSLYRGPTDTQYF.

This clonotype was counted ten times or more. The chain couples TRBV6-5 to TRBJ1-5, with TRBD1 matching over 7 bases. Losses at the gene ends were 2 bases for V and 5 bases for J; bases not matched to a gene: 3. The V gene's germline CDR1 is MNHEY and CDR2 SVGAGI. CDR3 length: 14 amino acids. The CDR3 protein is CASSYRQGDQPQHF. CDR3 nucleotides: TGTGCCAGCAGTTACCGACAGGGAGATCAGCCCCAGCATTTT.

This clonotype was counted a few times. The chain has TRBV7-6 and TRBJ2-1, with TRBD2 identical over 13 bases. The J segment lost 10 bases and the V segment lost 5 bases, leaving 11 bases of the junction unmatched. Germline V gene sequence: CDR1 SGHVS, CDR2 FNYEAQ. The CDR3 is 16 amino acids. In DNA form, the CDR3 reads TGTGCCAGCAGCGGGGAACTAGCGGGGGGGCCAGGGGAGCAGTTCTTC. Its translation: CASSGELAGGPGEQFF.

This clonotype came up many times. In DNA, the CDR3 is TGCAGTGCACAGCAGGAGCAGACCCAGTACTTC. It is translated as CSAQQEQTQYF. V is TRBV20-1 and J is TRBJ2-5, with D unresolved. With 6 bases removed from V and 6 bases from J, the gap between germline ends came to 11 bases. The CDR3 loop spans 11 amino acids. CDR1 DFQATT and CDR2 SNEGSKA come from the germline V gene (reference sequence).

V is TRBV29-1 and J is TRBJ2-3; 8 positions agree with TRBD1. The CDR3 covers 12 residues. The J segment lost 5 bases and the V segment lost 7 bases, leaving 5 bases of the junction unmatched. Germline lookup yields CDR1 SQVTM and CDR2 ANQGSEA. The CDR3 bases are TGCAGCGCTATGACAGGGGTAGATACGCAGTATTTT. It is translated as CSAMTGVDTQYF.

This clonotype has more than one count but fewer than ten. V usage is TRBV29-1 and J usage is TRBJ2-3, with TRBD2 matching 7 bases. The CDR3 is 16 residues long. Germline values: CDR1 SQVTM, CDR2 ANQGSEA. Trimming at V came to 4 bases and at J to 4 bases, leaving 14 bases not matched to a gene. CDR3 sequence: CSVVPFGGRLPDTQYF. The CDR3 DNA reads TGCAGCGTTGTCCCGTTCGGGGGGAGGTTGCCAGATACGCAGTATTTT.

This clonotype was seen a few times. The V call is TRBV18, the J call TRBJ2-1, with TRBD2 identical over 8 bases. V trimming: 0 bases; J trimming: 2 bases; junction bases outside the gene matches: 6. The CDR3 is made up of 17 amino acids. The V gene's germline CDR1 is KGHSH and CDR2 LQKENI. For the CDR3, the DNA is TGTGCCAGCTCACCACCGACATCTAGCGGGCCCTACAATGAGCAGTTCTTC. Translated, it gives CASSPPTSSGPYNEQFF.

There are many counts of this clonotype. The V and J genes are TRBV28 and TRBJ2-3; D might be TRBD2 (6 bases). Germline V gene sequence: CDR1 MDHEN, CDR2 SYDVKM. The V end was cut by 8 bases, the J end by 4 bases, with 13 bases between. The CDR3 loop spans 13 amino acids. CDR3 loop: CASGTDKADTQYF. CDR3 nucleotides: TGTGCCAGCGGGACTGATAAAGCAGATACGCAGTATTTT.

Ten or more counts support this clonotype. The genes are TRBV20-1 and TRBJ2-3; D possibly uses TRBD1 or TRBD2 (5 bases each). V lost 1 base to trimming and J lost 0 bases, with 8 bases between them. CDR3 length equals 14 residues. Germline loops: CDR1 DFQATT, CDR2 SNEGSKA (reference sequence). The CDR3 loop is CSARGGISTDTQYF. The DNA for the CDR3 is TGCAGTGCTAGAGGGGGGATTAGCACAGATACGCAGTATTTT.

The chain is built from TRBV6-1 and TRBJ1-1; 8 nucleotides align to TRBD1. Germline V gene data show CDR1 as MNHNS and CDR2 as SASEGT. The V gene end was trimmed by 6 bases and the J gene end by 4 bases; junction bases not matched to a gene: 10. The CDR3 runs to 15 residues. The CDR3 DNA sequence: TGTGCCAGCAGCCCAGGGGGCCCCGGGGGCACTGAAGCTTTCTTT. This sequence encodes CASSPGGPGGTEAFF.

This clonotype was detected many times. This chain joins TRBV20-1 and TRBJ2-5, with D uncertain. In germline, CDR1 is DFQATT, CDR2 SNEGSKA (reference sequence). Trimming shortened V by 3 bases and J by 2 bases, and 10 bases separated the two germline ends. The CDR3 length is 13 residues. The CDR3, as DNA: TGCAGTGCTAGCCTTGAAGTACAAGAGACCCAGTACTTC. Amino acids: CSASLEVQETQYF.

This clonotype was seen just once. This chain connects TRBV6-4 to TRBJ2-1; no clear D gene. CDR3 length: 14 residues. CDR1 is MRHNA, CDR2 SNTAGT, per germline. Trimming removed 4 bases at V and 9 bases at J, with 16 bases between. This CDR3 reads CASSGGRSYGEQFF. CDR3 nucleotides: TGTGCCAGCAGTGGCGGTCGGAGTTACGGTGAGCAGTTCTTC.

Of note for this clonotype: An end of the junction differs from the germline gene, which may be a read error. This chain uses TRBV3-1 with TRBJ2-5; tentatively, D is TRBD2 (6 bases). CDR1 LGHDT and CDR2 YNNKEL come from the germline V gene (reference sequence). The CDR3 contains 15 residues. This chain's CDR3 is CACSQEVAVQETQYF. For the CDR3, the DNA is TGTGCCTGCAGCCAAGAGGTAGCGGTGCAAGAGACCCAGTACTTC.

V usage is TRBV20-1 and J usage is TRBJ2-5; D unclear. Germline CDR1 and CDR2: DFQATT and SNEGSKA (reference sequence). There are 12 residues in the CDR3. Trimming cost V 3 bases and J 5 bases, with 10 bases left between them. In DNA form, the CDR3 reads TGCAGTGCTAGGTCTCTGGAGGAGACCCAGTACTTC. It yields the protein CSARSLEETQYF.

This clonotype has more than one count but fewer than ten. This chain connects TRBV10-1 to TRBJ2-7; D gene ambiguous. CDR1 is WNHNN and CDR2 is SYGVQD in the germline V gene (reference sequence). This CDR3 spans 13 amino acids. V gave up 0 bases and J gave up 5 bases, with 8 bases separating them. The CDR3 sequence: CASSESNRDEQYF. The DNA for the CDR3 is TGCGCCAGCAGTGAGTCCAATCGGGACGAGCAGTACTTC.

This clonotype occurred many times. The V and J genes are TRBV29-1 and TRBJ2-1; D tentatively fits TRBD1 or TRBD2 (5 bases each). Deletions cut 7 bases from V and 5 bases from J, with 18 bases between. The germline V gene has CDR1 SQVTM and CDR2 ANQGSEA. The CDR3 runs 14 residues. In DNA, the CDR3 is TGCAGCGCCCCGCCTGGGGGACGCGACAATGAGCAGTTCTTC. Translation: CSAPPGGRDNEQFF.

This clonotype was seen many times. The chain uses TRBV28 and TRBJ1-5; tentatively, D is TRBD1 (6 bases). The CDR3 has 14 amino acids. Trimming removed 7 bases from V and 5 bases from J, with 15 bases in between. Germline CDR1 reads MDHEN; CDR2 reads SYDVKM. The CDR3 is CASTVGGPYQPQHF. In DNA form, the CDR3 reads TGTGCCAGCACAGTTGGGGGCCCTTATCAGCCCCAGCATTTT.

In its sample, this clonotype was seen a few times. This chain connects TRBV29-1 to TRBJ2-5, with TRBD2 matching over 8 bases. Germline V CDR1 and CDR2: SQVTM, ANQGSEA. The CDR3 runs 15 residues. V was clipped by 5 bases and J by 1 base; unmatched bases: 9. The CDR3 DNA is TGCAGCGTTCTGGCGACCGGGGGGGCCCAAGAGACCCAGTACTTC. Protein sequence: CSVLATGGAQETQYF.